This T cell receptor (beta chain) was captured in a study of T cell responses to AZD1222 COVID-19 vaccine (dated by TCRdb to about 2021). Study-wide context: AZD1222 recipients with second doses at about 4 weeks or about 12 weeks were pooled, because spike-specific TCR depth and breadth did not differ between schedules. TCR sequencing covered 233 trial participants: 207 given two doses of AZD1222 and 26 given two doses of MenACWY control vaccine. Trial participants were enrolled by age into subgroups of 18-55, 56-69 and 70-plus years, and 148, 28 and 57 TCR-sequenced participants, respectively, were included in these subgroups. The paper's findings and limits, for the study overall: Spike-specific TCR breadth and depth rose significantly after two AZD1222 doses compared with day 0 and with MenACWY recipients. Reportedly, close to half of the unique spike-specific TCRs recognized epitopes lying outside the regions that are mutated in the B.1.351 and B.1.1.7 variants. The 56-69-year group was small, and its depth increase did not reach significance, likely because of low power. The vaccine-associated CD4 TCRs covered the entire spike protein, and the dominant responses fell in regions 160-218 and 743-854. Participants were mostly white British, with more females than males. The authors suggested clonal diversity may have been underestimated. Because no day 14 peak-response samples were available, repertoires were characterized only after the peak T cell response. Only five or six AZD1222 recipients were SARS-CoV-2 seropositive at baseline, limiting conclusions about previously exposed vaccinees.

About this clone: No antigen is known for it. No base qualities exist here, and no much larger clone lies one base off it.

The CDR3 regions of human TCRbeta chains were analyzed by immunosequencing. As for the original processing: Repertoire TCRs were checked for matches against a reference library of SARS-CoV-2-specific TCRs that had been generated using the MIRA antigen-specificity platform. Breadth meant the fraction of unique TCRs that were SARS-CoV-2-associated, whereas depth meant the fraction of total T cells that were SARS-CoV-2-associated. Each spike-specific TCR was assigned to its reactive spike region and to a CD4 or CD8 class using the MIRA data. Log10-transformed breadth and depth values were compared by one-way ANOVA with Sidak's multiple comparisons tests. The table was pulled from immuneACCESS by TCRdb, which kept in-frame rearrangements only. Such tables lose some clones; where checked, under half of the loss comes from unresolved V genes, and the rest has no known cause. That table is the source of V, J and clone size, and D and trimming were worked out from the DNA. This sample comprises 130,000 or so clones, roughly 92% of them detected only once. The ten largest clones add up to around 1.7% of the sample.

This specimen's time point label, interpreted: baseline before first vaccination. Samples from vaccinated people were obtained from the UK trials COV001 and COV002, which included a single-blind randomized controlled phase 2/3 trial of AZD1222 (ChAdOx1 nCoV-19) in healthy adults. For TCRbeta chain sequencing, PBMC samples from trial participants were taken at day 0 and at day 28 after the second dose. The clonotype comes from an adult in good health. This sample comprised peripheral blood, obtained on day 0 of AZD1222 vaccination.

At the DNA level, the sequence is TGTGCCAGCAGTGAAGCGCTAGAGACCCAGTACTTC. Its translation reads: CASSEALETQYF. The rearrangement joined TRBV2 to TRBJ2-5; no confident D gene assignment can be made. The CDR3 sequence holds 12 residues, the cysteine and phenylalanine included. Of the read, only the CDR3 DNA is kept; its 36 bases are in frame from base 1. CDR1 SNHLY and CDR2 FYNNEI were looked up in the germline V gene. Cut back by 0 bases and 4 bases, the V and J ends lie 3 bases apart. Reference TRBV2 and TRBJ2-5 proteins supply the regions before and after the CDR3; the full variable domain is: EPEVTQTPSHQVTQMGQEVILRCVPISNHLYFYWYRQILGQKVEFLVSFYNNEISEKSEIFDDQFSVERPDGSNFTLKIRSTKLEDSAMYFCASSEALETQYFGPGTRLLVL.